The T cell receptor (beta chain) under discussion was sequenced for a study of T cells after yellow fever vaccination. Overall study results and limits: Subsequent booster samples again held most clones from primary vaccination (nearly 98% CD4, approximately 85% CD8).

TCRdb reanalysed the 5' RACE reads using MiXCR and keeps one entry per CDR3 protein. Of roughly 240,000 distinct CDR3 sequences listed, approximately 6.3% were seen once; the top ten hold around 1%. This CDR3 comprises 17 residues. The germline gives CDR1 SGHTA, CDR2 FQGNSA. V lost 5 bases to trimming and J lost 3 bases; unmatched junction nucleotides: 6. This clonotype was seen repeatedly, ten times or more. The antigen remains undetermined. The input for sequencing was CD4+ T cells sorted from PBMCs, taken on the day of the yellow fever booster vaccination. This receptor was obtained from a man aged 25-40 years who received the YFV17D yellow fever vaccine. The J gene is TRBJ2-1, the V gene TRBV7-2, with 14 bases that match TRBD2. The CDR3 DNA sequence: TGTGCCAGCAGCAGACTAGCGGGAGGGCCTGACTACAATGAGCAGTTCTTC. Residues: CASSRLAGGPDYNEQFF.